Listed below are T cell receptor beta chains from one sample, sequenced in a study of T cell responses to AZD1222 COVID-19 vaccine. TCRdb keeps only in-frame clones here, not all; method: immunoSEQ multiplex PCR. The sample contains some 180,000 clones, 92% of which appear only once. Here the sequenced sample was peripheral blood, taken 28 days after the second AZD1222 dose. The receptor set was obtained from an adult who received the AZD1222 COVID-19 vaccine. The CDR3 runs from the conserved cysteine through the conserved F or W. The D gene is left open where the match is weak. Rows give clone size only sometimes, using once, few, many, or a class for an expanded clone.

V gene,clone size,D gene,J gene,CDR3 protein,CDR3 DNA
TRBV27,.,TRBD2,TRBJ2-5,CASRTSGKGPQETQYF,TGTGCCAGCAGGACTAGCGGAAAGGGGCCCCAAGAGACCCAGTACTTC
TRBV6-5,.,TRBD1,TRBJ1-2,CASSYGTGSGYTF,TGTGCCAGCAGTTATGGGACAGGGTCCGGCTACACCTTC
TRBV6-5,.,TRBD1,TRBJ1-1,CASSYEQGAEAFF,TGTGCCAGCAGTTATGAGCAGGGGGCTGAAGCTTTCTTT
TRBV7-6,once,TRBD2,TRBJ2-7,CASSGGLAGDYEQYF,TGTGCCAGCAGCGGGGGACTAGCGGGGGATTACGAGCAGTACTTC
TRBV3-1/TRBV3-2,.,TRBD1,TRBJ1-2,CASSQVGWTGGDYGYTF,TGTGCCAGCAGCCAAGTGGGGTGGACAGGGGGCGACTATGGCTACACCTTC
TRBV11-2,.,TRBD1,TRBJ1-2,CASSFAGHGTGYGYTF,TGTGCCAGCAGCTTCGCCGGTCACGGGACAGGATATGGCTACACCTTC
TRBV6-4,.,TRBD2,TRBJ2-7,CASRAPTSGPPYEQYF,TGTGCCAGCAGAGCCCCTACTAGCGGGCCACCCTACGAGCAGTACTTC
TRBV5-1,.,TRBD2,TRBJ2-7,CASSVSSGVYEQYF,TGCGCCAGCAGCGTATCTAGCGGGGTTTACGAGCAGTACTTC
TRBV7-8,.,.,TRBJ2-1,CASSLGYAPYNEQFF,TGTGCCAGCAGCTTAGGGTATGCCCCTTACAATGAGCAGTTCTTC
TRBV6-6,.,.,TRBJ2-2,CASTSSDYVTGELFF,TGTGCCAGCACCTCCTCGGATTACGTCACCGGGGAGCTGTTTTTT
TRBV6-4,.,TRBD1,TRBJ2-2,CASSDTGAGELFF,TGTGCCAGCAGCGACACAGGGGCCGGGGAGCTGTTTTTT
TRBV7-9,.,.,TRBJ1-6,CASSVHNSPLHF,TGTGCCAGCAGCGTGCATAATTCACCCCTCCACTTT
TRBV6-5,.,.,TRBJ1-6,CASSPPGPGGSPLHF,TGTGCCAGCAGTCCGCCGGGACCCGGGGGTTCACCCCTCCACTTT
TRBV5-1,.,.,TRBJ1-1,CASSSNGQNTEAFF,TGCGCCAGCAGCTCTAACGGACAAAACACTGAAGCTTTCTTT
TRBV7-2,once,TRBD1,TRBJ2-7,CASSSDRGHYEQYF,TGTGCCAGCAGCTCAGACAGGGGGCACTACGAGCAGTACTTC
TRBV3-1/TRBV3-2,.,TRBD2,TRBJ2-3,CASSQDPGLATDTQYF,TGTGCCAGCAGCCAAGATCCCGGACTAGCAACAGATACGCAGTATTTT
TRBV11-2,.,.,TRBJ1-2,CASSKGGSMGDYGYTF,TGTGCCAGCAGCAAAGGCGGCAGTATGGGGGACTATGGCTACACCTTC
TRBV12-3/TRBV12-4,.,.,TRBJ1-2,CASSLTGKTGYTF,TGTGCCAGCAGTTTAACAGGGAAGACGGGCTACACCTTC
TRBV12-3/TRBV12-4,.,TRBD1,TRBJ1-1,CASSLTGATEAFF,TGTGCCAGCAGTTTAACAGGGGCCACTGAAGCTTTCTTT
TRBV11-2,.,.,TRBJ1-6,CASSLGQLIQSSYNSPLHF,TGTGCCAGCAGCTTAGGCCAACTGATACAGAGCTCCTATAATTCACCCCTCCACTTT
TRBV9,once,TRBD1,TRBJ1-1,CASSVGGWDRAAEAFF,TGTGCCAGCAGCGTAGGAGGTTGGGACAGGGCCGCTGAAGCTTTCTTT
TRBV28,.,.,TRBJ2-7,CASSFPVSHEQYF,TGTGCCAGCAGTTTTCCTGTTTCCCACGAGCAGTACTTC
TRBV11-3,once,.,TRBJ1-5,CASSLGDSNQPQHF,TGTGCCAGCAGCTTAGGGGATAGCAATCAGCCCCAGCATTTT
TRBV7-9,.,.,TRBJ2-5,CASSLLQREETQYF,TGTGCCAGCAGCTTGCTCCAGAGGGAGGAGACCCAGTACTTC
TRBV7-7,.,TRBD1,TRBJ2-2,CASSSTGAANTGELFF,TGTGCCAGCAGCTCCACAGGGGCCGCGAACACCGGGGAGCTGTTTTTT
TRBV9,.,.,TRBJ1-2,CASSFGTYGYTF,TGTGCCAGCAGCTTTGGGACATATGGCTACACCTTC
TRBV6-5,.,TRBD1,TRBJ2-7,CASSRDSYEQYF,TGTGCCAGCAGCAGGGACAGCTACGAGCAGTACTTC
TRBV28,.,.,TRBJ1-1,CASSFRGANTEAFF,TGTGCCAGCAGTTTCAGAGGGGCGAACACTGAAGCTTTCTTT
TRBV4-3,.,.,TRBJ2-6,CASSQDSGRSGANVLTF,TGCGCCAGCAGCCAAGACTCGGGGCGCTCTGGGGCCAACGTCCTGACTTTC
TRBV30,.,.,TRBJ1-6,CAWSVSGGHSPLHF,TGTGCCTGGAGTGTATCTGGGGGCCATTCACCCCTCCACTTT
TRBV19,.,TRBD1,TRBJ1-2,CASTTAAGQPLYGYTF,TGTGCCAGCACCACTGCTGCGGGACAGCCCCTCTATGGCTACACCTTC
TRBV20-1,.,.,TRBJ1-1,CSASLEGTSNF,TGCAGTGCTAGTTTGGAGGGAACTTCCAACTTT
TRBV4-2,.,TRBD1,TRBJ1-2,CASSQDRTGAYGYTF,TGTGCCAGCAGCCAAGACCGGACAGGGGCCTATGGCTACACCTTC
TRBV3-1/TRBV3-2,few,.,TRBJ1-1,CASSHTGTAAFF,TGTGCCAGCAGCCACACAGGGACGGCAGCTTTCTTT
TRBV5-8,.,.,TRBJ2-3,CASSRRSPDTQYF,TGTGCCAGCAGCCGCCGTTCCCCAGATACGCAGTATTTT
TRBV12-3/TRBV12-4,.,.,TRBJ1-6,CASSLEQNSPLHF,TGTGCCAGCAGTTTAGAACAAAATTCACCCCTCCACTTT
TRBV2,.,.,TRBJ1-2,CASSESAAGPANYGYTF,TGTGCCAGCAGTGAATCCGCAGCGGGCCCTGCTAACTATGGCTACACCTTC
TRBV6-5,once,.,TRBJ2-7,CASNGNFSYEQYF,TGTGCCAGCAACGGCAATTTCTCCTACGAGCAGTACTTC
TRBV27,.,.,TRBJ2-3,CASSLSLSTDTQYF,TGTGCCAGCAGTTTATCACTTTCCACAGATACGCAGTATTTT
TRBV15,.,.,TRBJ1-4,CATSRETASTNEKLFF,TGTGCCACCAGCAGAGAAACAGCCTCAACTAATGAAAAACTGTTTTTT